This T cell receptor beta chain was obtained from a study of siplizumab effects on memory and regulatory T cells. This clone was observed a single time. The CDR3 loop spans 14 amino acids. V was shortened by 1 base and J by 7 bases, with 14 bases between the two germline ends. Per the germline V gene, CDR1 is SGHTA and CDR2 is FQGNSA. Some clones are missing from TCRdb's copy, which holds only in-frame ones; the method was immunoSEQ multiplex PCR. The sample has approximately 100,000 clones, around 94% seen once; the top ten hold around 1.4%. The receptor's source is a human donor in good health. This chain links TRBV7-2 with TRBJ2-7; D unclear. The sample taken for sequencing was non-Treg CD4+ T cells sorted from blood. CDR3 coding DNA: TGTGCCAGCAGCTTAGGTACGGCGGAGAGAGAGCAGTACTTC. This encodes CASSLGTAEREQYF.